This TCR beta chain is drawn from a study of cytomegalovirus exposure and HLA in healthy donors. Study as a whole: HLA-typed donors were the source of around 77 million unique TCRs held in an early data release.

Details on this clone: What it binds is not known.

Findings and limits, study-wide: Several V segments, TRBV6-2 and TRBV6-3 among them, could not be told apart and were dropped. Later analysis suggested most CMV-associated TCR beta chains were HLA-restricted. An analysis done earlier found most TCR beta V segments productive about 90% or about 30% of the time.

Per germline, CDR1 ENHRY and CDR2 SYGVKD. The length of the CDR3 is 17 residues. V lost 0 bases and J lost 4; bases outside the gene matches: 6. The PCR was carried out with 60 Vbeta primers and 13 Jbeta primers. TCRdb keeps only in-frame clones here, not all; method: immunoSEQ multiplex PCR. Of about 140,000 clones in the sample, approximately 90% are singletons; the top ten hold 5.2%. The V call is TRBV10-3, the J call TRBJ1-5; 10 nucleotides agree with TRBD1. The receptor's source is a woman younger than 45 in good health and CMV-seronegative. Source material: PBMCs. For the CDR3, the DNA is TGTGCCATCAGTGAGTCAATGGGACAGGGGAGTAATCAGCCCCAGCATTTT. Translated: CAISESMGQGSNQPQHF.